Sequencing of this T cell receptor (beta chain) was carried out in a study of metastatic and nonmetastatic thyroid tumors. Study information: The comparison covered peripheral blood and tumor or nodule tissue in malignant and benign thyroid patients.

General study results and limits: Malignant thyroid tumors reportedly had TCR beta diversity that was significantly higher than in benign nodules, in blood and tumor.

J gave up 8 bases and V 4 bases, and 11 bases lay outside the gene matches. The CDR3 is made up of 15 amino acids. Germline V gene lookup returns CDR1 KGHSH and CDR2 LQKENI. TCRdb re-clonotyped the PCR reads via MiXCR. The sample yields roughly 59,000 clones, 15% to 20% seen once. With regard to this clone: Antigen unknown. This may be a read error: a much more frequent sequence differs by one nucleotide.

Ahead of thyroid surgery, no patient had received treatment of any kind. Material for sequencing was blood. This clonotype was obtained from a male donor with papillary thyroid cancer or a benign thyroid nodule (not recorded which). Some clones in this sample may be carry-over from other donors' samples. The rearrangement links TRBV18 to TRBJ2-1; 7 bases map to TRBD2. CDR3 DNA sequence: TGTGCCAGCTCACGACTAGCTCCCTATAGCGATGAGCAGTTCTTC. Translated: CASSRLAPYSDEQFF.